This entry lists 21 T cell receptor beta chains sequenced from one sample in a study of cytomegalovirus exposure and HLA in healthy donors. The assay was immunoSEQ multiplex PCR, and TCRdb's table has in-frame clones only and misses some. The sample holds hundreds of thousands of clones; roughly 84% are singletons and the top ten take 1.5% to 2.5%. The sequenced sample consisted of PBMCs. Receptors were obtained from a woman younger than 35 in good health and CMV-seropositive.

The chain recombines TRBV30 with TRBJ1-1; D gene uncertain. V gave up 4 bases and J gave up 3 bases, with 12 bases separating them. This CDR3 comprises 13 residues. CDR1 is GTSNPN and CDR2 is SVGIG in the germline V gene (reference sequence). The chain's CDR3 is CAWTGGPYTEAFF. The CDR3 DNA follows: TGTGCCTGGACGGGAGGCCCTTACACTGAAGCTTTCTTT.

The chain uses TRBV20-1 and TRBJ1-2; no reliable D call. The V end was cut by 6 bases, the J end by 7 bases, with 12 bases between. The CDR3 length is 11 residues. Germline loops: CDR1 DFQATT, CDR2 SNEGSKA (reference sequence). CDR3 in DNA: TGCAGTGCCCCGACGGGAGGTGGCTACACCTTC. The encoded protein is CSAPTGGGYTF.

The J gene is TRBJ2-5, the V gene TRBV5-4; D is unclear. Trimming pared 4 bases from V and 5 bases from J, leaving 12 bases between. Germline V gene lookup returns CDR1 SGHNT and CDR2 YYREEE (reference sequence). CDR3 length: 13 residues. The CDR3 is CASSPPHGETQYF. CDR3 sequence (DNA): TGTGCCAGCAGCCCGCCTCACGGGGAGACCCAGTACTTC.

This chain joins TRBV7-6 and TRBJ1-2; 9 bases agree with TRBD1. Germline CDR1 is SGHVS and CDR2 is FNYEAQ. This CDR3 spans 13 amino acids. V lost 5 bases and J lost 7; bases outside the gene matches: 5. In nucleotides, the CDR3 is TGTGCCAGCAGCCGGGGACAGGGAGTTGGCTACACCTTC. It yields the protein CASSRGQGVGYTF. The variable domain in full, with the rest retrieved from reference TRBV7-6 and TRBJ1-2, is GAGVSQSPRYKVTKRGQDVALRCDPISGHVSLYWYRQALGQGPEFLTYFNYEAQQDKSGLPNDRFSAERPEGSISTLTIQRTEQRDSAMYRCASSRGQGVGYTFGSGTRLTVV.

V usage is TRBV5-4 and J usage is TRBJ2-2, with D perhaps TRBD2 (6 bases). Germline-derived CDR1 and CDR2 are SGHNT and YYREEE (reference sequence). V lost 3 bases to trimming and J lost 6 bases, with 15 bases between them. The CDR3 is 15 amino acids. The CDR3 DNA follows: TGTGCCAGCAGCTGGAGGGGATTTCAGGCCGGGGAGCTGTTTTTT. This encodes CASSWRGFQAGELFF. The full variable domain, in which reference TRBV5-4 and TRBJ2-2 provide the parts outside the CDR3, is ETGVTQSPTHLIKTRGQQVTLRCSSQSGHNTVSWYQQALGQGPQFIFQYYREEENGRGNFPPRFSGLQFPNYSSELNVNALELDDSALYLCASSWRGFQAGELFFGEGSRLTVL.

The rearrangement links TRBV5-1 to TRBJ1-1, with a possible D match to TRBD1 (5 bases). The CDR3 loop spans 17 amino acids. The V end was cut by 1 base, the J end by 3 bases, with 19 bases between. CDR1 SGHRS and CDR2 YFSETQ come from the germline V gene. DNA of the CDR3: TGCGCCAGCAGCTTGAAGTGGCGGGGTATAGGGGACACTGAAGCTTTCTTT. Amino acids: CASSLKWRGIGDTEAFF.

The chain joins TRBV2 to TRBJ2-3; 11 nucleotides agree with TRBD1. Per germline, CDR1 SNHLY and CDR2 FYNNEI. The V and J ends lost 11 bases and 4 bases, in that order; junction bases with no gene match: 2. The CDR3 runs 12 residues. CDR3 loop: CAGQGAADTQYF. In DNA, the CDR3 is TGTGCCGGACAGGGGGCGGCAGATACGCAGTATTTT. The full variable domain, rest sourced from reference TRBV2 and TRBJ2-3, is EPEVTQTPSHQVTQMGQEVILRCVPISNHLYFYWYRQILGQKVEFLVSFYNNEISEKSEIFDDQFSVERPDGSNFTLKIRSTKLEDSAMYFCAGQGAADTQYFGPGTRLTVL.

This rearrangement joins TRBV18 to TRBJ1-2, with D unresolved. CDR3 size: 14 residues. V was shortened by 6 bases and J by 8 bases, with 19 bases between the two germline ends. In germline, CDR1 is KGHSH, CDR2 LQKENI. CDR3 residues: CASSPSDRPQGYTF. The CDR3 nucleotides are TGTGCCAGCTCTCCTAGCGATCGACCGCAGGGCTACACCTTC. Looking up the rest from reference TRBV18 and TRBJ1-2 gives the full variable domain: NAGVMQNPRHLVRRRGQEARLRCSPMKGHSHVYWYRQLPEEGLKFMVYLQKENIIDESGMPKERFSAEFPKEGPSILRIQQVVRGDSAAYFCASSPSDRPQGYTFGSGTRLTVV.

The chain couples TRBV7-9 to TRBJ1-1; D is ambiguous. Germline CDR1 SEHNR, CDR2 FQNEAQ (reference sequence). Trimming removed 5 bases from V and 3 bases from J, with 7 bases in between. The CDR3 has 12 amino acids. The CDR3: CASSAGYTEAFF. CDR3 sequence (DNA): TGTGCCAGCAGCGCCGGTTACACTGAAGCTTTCTTT.

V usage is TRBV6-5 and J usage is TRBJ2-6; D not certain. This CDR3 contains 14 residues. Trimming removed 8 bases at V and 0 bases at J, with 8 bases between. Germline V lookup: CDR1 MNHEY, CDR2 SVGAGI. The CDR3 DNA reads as TGTGCCAGCGGTCGTAGCTCTGGGGCCAACGTCCTGACTTTC. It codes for CASGRSSGANVLTF.

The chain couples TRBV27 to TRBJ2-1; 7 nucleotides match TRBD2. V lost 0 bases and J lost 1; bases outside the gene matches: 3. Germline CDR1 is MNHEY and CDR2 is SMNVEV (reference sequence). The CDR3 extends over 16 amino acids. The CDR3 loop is CASSLSTGGSYNEQFF. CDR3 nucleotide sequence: TGTGCCAGCAGTTTATCGACGGGAGGATCCTACAATGAGCAGTTCTTC.

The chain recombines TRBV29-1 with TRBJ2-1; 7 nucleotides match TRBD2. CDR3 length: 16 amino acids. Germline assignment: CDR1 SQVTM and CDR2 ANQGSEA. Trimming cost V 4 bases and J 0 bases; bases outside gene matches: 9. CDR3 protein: CSVVENSGPSYNEQFF. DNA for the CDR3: TGCAGCGTTGTAGAAAATAGCGGGCCCTCCTACAATGAGCAGTTCTTC.

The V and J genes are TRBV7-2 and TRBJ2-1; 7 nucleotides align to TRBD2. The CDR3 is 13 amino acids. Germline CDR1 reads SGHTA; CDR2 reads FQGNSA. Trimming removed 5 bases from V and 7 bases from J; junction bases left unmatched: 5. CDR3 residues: CASSTRLANEQFF. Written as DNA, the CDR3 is TGTGCCAGCAGCACGCGACTAGCTAATGAGCAGTTCTTC.

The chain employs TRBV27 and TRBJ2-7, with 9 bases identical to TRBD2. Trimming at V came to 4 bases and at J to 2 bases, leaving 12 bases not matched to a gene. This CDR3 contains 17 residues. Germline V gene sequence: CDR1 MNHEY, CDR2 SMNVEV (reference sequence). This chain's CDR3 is CASSYVGGGALTYEQYF. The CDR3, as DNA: TGTGCCAGCAGTTATGTTGGCGGGGGGGCGCTTACCTACGAGCAGTACTTC.

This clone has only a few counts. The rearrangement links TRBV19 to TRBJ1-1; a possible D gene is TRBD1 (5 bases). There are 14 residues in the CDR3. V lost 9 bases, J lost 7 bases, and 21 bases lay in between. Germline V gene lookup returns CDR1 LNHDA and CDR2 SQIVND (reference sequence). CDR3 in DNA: TGTGCCAGCACCCTTATCGGACACACTAATGAAGCTTTCTTT. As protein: CASTLIGHTNEAFF. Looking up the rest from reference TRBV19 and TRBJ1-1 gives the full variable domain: DGGITQSPKYLFRKEGQNVTLSCEQNLNHDAMYWYRQDPGQGLRLIYYSQIVNDFQKGDIAEGYSVSREKKESFPLTVTSAQKNPTAFYLCASTLIGHTNEAFFGQGTRLTVV.

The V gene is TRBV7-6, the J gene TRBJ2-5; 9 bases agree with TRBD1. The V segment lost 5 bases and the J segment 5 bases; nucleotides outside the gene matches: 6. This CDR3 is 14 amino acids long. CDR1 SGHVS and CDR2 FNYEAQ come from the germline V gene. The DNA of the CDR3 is TGTGCCAGCAGCCCCGGGACAGGGACGGAGACCCAGTACTTC. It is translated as CASSPGTGTETQYF.

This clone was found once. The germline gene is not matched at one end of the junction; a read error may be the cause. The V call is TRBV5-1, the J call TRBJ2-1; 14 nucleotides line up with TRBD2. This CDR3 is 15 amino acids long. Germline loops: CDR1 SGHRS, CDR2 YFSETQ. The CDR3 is CASRLGLAGVGEQFF. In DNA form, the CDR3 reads TGCGCCAGCAGGTTGGGACTAGCGGGAGTCGGTGAGCAGTTCTTC.

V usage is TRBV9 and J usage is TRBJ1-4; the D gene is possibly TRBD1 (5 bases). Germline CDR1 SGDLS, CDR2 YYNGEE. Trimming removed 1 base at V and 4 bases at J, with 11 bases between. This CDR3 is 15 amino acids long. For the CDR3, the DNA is TGTGCCAGCAGCGTATCAGGGCGAGGTAATGAAAAACTGTTTTTT. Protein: CASSVSGRGNEKLFF.

The CDR3 reads CASSIHGTQNTGELFF. CDR3 sequence (DNA): TGTGCCAGTAGTATCCACGGGACACAAAACACCGGGGAGCTGTTTTTT. This rearrangement joins TRBV19 to TRBJ2-2; a weak D match, TRBD1 (6 bases). The CDR3 covers 16 residues. Germline lookup yields CDR1 LNHDA and CDR2 SQIVND (reference sequence). The ends were cut back, 3 bases at V and 2 bases at J, with 13 bases in the middle.

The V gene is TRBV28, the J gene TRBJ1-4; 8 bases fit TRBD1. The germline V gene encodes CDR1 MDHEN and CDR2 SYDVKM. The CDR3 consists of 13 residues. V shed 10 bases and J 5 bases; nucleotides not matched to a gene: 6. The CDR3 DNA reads TGTGCCACCGAAAGGGACAGGAATGAAAAACTGTTTTTT. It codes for CATERDRNEKLFF.

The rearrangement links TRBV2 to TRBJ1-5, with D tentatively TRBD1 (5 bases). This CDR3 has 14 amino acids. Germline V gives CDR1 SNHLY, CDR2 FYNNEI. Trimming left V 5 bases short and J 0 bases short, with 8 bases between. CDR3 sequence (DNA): TGTGCCAGCAGTAAGACAGCTAGCAATCAGCCCCAGCATTTT. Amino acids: CASSKTASNQPQHF.